Presented here are 9 T cell receptor beta chains from one specimen sequenced in a study of blood T cell repertoires in COVID-19. Generated by immunoSEQ multiplex PCR, the TCRdb table keeps only in-frame clones and is missing some. The sample consists of hundreds of thousands of clones, about 90% of them appearing once. The sequenced material came from peripheral blood. Receptors originate from a woman in her twenties or thirties with COVID-19, enrolled during active disease.

The chain's CDR3 is CASSRGGAIDYTF. The DNA of the CDR3 is TGTGCCAGCAGCCGAGGTGGCGCCATTGACTACACCTTC. The rearrangement joins TRBV28 to TRBJ1-2; D gene ambiguous. V lost 6 bases, J lost 10 bases, and 18 bases lay in between. CDR3 size: 13 residues. Per germline, CDR1 MDHEN and CDR2 SYDVKM.

The chain recombines TRBV9 with TRBJ2-1; a possible D gene is TRBD2 (7 bases). CDR1 SGDLS and CDR2 YYNGEE come from the germline V gene. Trimming removed 5 bases from V and 4 bases from J, with 16 bases in between. This CDR3 has 15 amino acids. The CDR3 nucleotides are TGTGCCAGCAGTGTTTCCGGGGGGCGGTACAATGAGCAGTTCTTC. Protein: CASSVSGGRYNEQFF.

The chain employs TRBV19 and TRBJ2-7; 11 nucleotides match TRBD1. This CDR3 comprises 14 residues. Germline CDR1 and CDR2: LNHDA and SQIVND (reference sequence). The junction had 7 bases not matched to a gene; V was cut back by 8 bases and J by 4 bases. CDR3 sequence: CASERTGGIYEQYF. The CDR3 DNA is TGTGCCAGTGAAAGGACAGGGGGCATATACGAGCAGTACTTC.

CDR3 loop: CASSVTGGLGEQFF. CDR3 nucleotides: TGTGCCAGCAGCGTAACAGGGGGCTTAGGTGAGCAGTTCTTC. This rearrangement joins TRBV5-5 to TRBJ2-1; the match to TRBD1 covers 9 bases. This CDR3 contains 14 residues. Germline-derived CDR1 and CDR2 are SGHKS and YYEKEE (reference sequence). The V and J ends lost 4 bases and 9 bases, in that order; junction bases with no gene match: 8.

The DNA of the CDR3 is TGTGCCAGCAGCTCGGGGACTTCCCCTAGGCAGCATTTT. Amino acid sequence: CASSSGTSPRQHF. The chain carries TRBV7-9 and TRBJ1-5, with a tentative D call TRBD1 (5 bases). This CDR3 is 13 amino acids long. Looked up from germline, CDR1 is SEHNR and CDR2 is FQNEAQ (reference sequence). Trimming stripped 4 bases from V and 13 bases from J, with 17 bases between.

The genes are TRBV5-1 and TRBJ1-1; D may be TRBD1 (6 bases). The CDR3 runs to 15 residues. Germline CDR1 SGHRS, CDR2 YFSETQ. V lost 3 bases and J 5 bases, leaving 17 bases between the germline ends. The CDR3 here is CASSSIQGLETEAFF. CDR3 nucleotide sequence: TGCGCCAGCAGCTCTATCCAGGGGTTGGAGACTGAAGCTTTCTTT.

The chain recombines TRBV28 with TRBJ1-2, with 7 bases that match TRBD1. Germline trimming cut 3 bases from V and 7 bases from J; bases unmatched to any gene: 8. Germline values: CDR1 MDHEN, CDR2 SYDVKM. This CDR3 has 14 amino acids. The CDR3 nucleotides read TGTGCCAGCAGTTTTGGGACAGCCAGATTTGGCTACACCTTC. Translation: CASSFGTARFGYTF.

The chain has TRBV29-1 and TRBJ1-1; D ambiguous. The germline CDR1 and CDR2 sequences are SQVTM and ANQGSEA. Trimming took off 3 bases at V and 3 bases at J, with 2 bases between the two ends. The CDR3 contains 10 residues. CDR3 bases: TGCAGCGTTGACTACACTGAAGCTTTCTTT. It codes for CSVDYTEAFF.

V usage is TRBV11-2 and J usage is TRBJ1-3; D is ambiguous. Germline V gives CDR1 SGHAT, CDR2 FQNNGV. This CDR3 spans 12 amino acids. Trimming stripped 3 bases from V and 5 bases from J, with 5 bases between. The CDR3: CASSFNRNTIYF. CDR3 DNA sequence: TGTGCCAGCAGCTTTAATCGAAACACCATATATTTT.